This T cell receptor (beta chain) was observed in a study of spatial heterogeneity in lung cancer. TCRdb re-called the 5' RACE reads through MiXCR, storing one row per CDR3 protein. The table shows some 120,000 distinct CDR3 sequences, with more than 9% occurring only once. Stated time point: blood at routine non-recurrence follow-up after resection. The sequenced material consisted of unsorted whole RNA from tumor, nontumor lung or frozen PBMC. The CDR3 totals 17 residues. Trimming cost V 5 bases and J 7 bases; bases outside gene matches: 18. The germline gives CDR1 MDHEN, CDR2 SYDVKM. The sequenced sample was PBMCs, obtained at follow-up. This sequence joins TRBV28 and TRBJ2-7; TRBD1 matches 9 bases. This receptor was taken from a male donor with early-stage non-small cell lung cancer. The CDR3 DNA sequence: TGTGCCAGCAGTCTTGGGAACAGGGGGCAATCTGGGCGGGAGCAGTACTTC. Residues: CASSLGNRGQSGREQYF.